This T cell receptor (beta chain) is from a study of human T cells and chemical hapten exposure listed by TCRdb under 2021. In the study overall: Libraries were combined into a pool for sequencing, and differences in TCR yield between samples came mainly from small differences in library volumes within the pool. In alopecia patients, the study followed how the peripheral blood TCR repertoire changed in vivo over primary and secondary sensitization to diphenylcyclopropenone (DPC), a hapten. Each blood RNA sample was used to sequence both TCR alpha and TCR beta chains.

As for this clonotype: The antigen this receptor binds is unknown. It has no much larger one-base neighbor in the sample; base qualities were not kept.

Points the paper makes about the study in general: After repeated subsampling, changes were observed in the strength of the expansion versus patch-test correlation and in the threshold at which the correlation became significant. DPC sensitization did not change the number of TCRs with a frequency above 1 in 1000, and there was no evidence of changes in global repertoire structure.

Sample time point, as interpreted from the label and publication: healthy volunteer bleed at 2 weeks. Unfractionated whole blood was collected in Tempus Blood RNA tubes, and total RNA was extracted from that blood. As TCR sequencing controls, roughly five healthy volunteers were used, with blood taken at day 0, 2 weeks and 6 weeks. The receptor library was made with RACE. Instrument on record: NextSeq 500. During library preparation, unique molecular identifiers were attached to individual cDNA molecules so that TCRs could be counted quantitatively and reproducibly. For the original study's pipeline: A median of around 96,000 TCRs per sample was observed, with a range of about 20,000 to 690,600. The Decombinator software suite was used to annotate V, J and CDR3 in the TCR reads. To make PS versus PT1 abundance plots, every sample was subsampled to the same number of TCRs (28,000). TCRs were defined as expanded if absent before sensitization and observed at least eight times at the 2-week time point. The public sequencing data were trimmed at Q25 with fastp and processed into clonotypes with MiXCR by TCRdb, which kept only in-frame beta chains. One record per CDR3 amino acid sequence lists the most common genes and DNA. The V and J calls here are based on TCRdb, not the publication. The table for this sample lists over 85,000 distinct CDR3 sequences; roughly 8% of them were counted only once. Of the sample, 2.9% is held by the ten largest clones.

V and J are trimmed by 3 bases and 5 bases, and the gene matches miss 4 bases of the junction. The germline V gene yields MRHNA for CDR1 and SNTAGT for CDR2. The cysteine opens and the phenylalanine closes a CDR3 of 15 amino acids. This entry keeps only the CDR3 DNA: 45 bases, framed from base 1. The sequence links TRBV6-4 to TRBJ2-3, and 11 junction bases match TRBD2. The sequenced sample consisted of whole blood. The source of this sequence is a female donor in good health. Some clones in this sample may be carry-over from other donors' samples. At the DNA level, the sequence is TGTGCCAGCAGTGAAACTAGCGGGAGAGGAGATACGCAGTATTTT. Translated, it reads CASSETSGRGDTQYF.